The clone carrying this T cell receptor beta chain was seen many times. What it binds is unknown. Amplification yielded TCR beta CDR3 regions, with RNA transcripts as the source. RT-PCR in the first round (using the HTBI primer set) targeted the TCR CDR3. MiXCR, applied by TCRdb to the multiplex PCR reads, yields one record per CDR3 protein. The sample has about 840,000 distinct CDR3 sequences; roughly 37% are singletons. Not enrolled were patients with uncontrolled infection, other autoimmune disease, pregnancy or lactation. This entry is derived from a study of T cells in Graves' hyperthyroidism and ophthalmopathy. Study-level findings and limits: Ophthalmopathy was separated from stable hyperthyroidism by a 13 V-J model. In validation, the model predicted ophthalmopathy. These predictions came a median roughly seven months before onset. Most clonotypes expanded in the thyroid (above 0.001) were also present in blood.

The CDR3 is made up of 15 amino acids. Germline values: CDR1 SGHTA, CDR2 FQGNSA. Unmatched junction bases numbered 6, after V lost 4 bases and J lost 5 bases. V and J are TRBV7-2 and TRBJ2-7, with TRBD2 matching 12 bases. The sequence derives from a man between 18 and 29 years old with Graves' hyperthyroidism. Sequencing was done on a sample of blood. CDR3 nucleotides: TGTGCCAGCAGCTCGTCTAGCGGGAGGGCCGACGAGCAGTACTTC. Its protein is CASSSSSGRADEQYF.